This TCR beta chain emerged from a study of glioma-infiltrating T cells. Study overall: Low-grade gliomas were grade II; glioblastomas were grade IV at initial diagnosis. Whole-study results and caveats: Shared blood CDR3 signature motifs marked patients with low tissue-blood divergence. CDR3 overlap between tissue and blood was very small.

As for this clonotype: The antigen remains unidentified. At one end, the junction sequence differs from germline, possibly due to a read error.

Germline V lookup: CDR1 SGHVS, CDR2 FQNEAQ. The CDR3 spans 15 residues. TCR alpha and beta CDR3 regions were amplified from RNA using iRepertoire nested multiplex PCR. Tissue mRNA or PBMC total RNA, 100-400 ng, went into one-step reverse transcription and amplification. TCRdb re-called the multiplex PCR reads through MiXCR, storing one row per CDR3 protein. The sample shows more than 300,000 distinct CDR3 sequences, less than 50% of them seen only once. The sequence was obtained from a human donor with low-grade glioma or glioblastoma, undergoing nonglioma brain surgery, or in good health (not recorded which). The sample taken for sequencing was glioma tissue, nonneoplastic brain tissue, or PBMCs (not recorded which). This chain links TRBV7-8 with TRBJ2-3; 9 bases fit TRBD1. The DNA of the CDR3 is TGTGCCAGCAGCTTAACGACAGGGGGGAAAGATACGCAGTGTTTT. Protein sequence: CASSLTTGGKDTQCF.